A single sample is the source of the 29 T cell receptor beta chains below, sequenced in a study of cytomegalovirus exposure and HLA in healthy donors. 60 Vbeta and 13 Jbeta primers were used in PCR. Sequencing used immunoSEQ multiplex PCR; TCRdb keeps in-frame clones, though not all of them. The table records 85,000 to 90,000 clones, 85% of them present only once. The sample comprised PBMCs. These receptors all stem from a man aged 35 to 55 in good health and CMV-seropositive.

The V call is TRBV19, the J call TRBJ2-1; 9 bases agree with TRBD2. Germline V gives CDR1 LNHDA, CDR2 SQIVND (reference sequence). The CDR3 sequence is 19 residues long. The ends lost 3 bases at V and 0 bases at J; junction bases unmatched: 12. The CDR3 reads CASSMGTGTSQSSYNEQFF. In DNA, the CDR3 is TGTGCCAGTAGTATGGGGACCGGGACTAGCCAAAGCTCCTACAATGAGCAGTTCTTC.

CDR3: CASSAGVTGELFF. CDR3 nucleotide sequence: TGTGCCAGCAGCGCAGGGGTCACCGGGGAGCTGTTTTTT. The chain links TRBV5-4 to TRBJ2-2, with D perhaps matching TRBD1 (6 bases). The germline V gene encodes CDR1 SGHNT and CDR2 YYREEE (reference sequence). Trimming removed 4 bases from V and 4 bases from J, with 8 bases in between. The CDR3 totals 13 residues.

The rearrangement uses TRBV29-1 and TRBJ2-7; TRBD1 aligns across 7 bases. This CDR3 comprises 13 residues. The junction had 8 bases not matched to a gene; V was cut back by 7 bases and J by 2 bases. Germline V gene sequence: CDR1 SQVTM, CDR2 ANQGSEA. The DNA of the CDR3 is TGCAGCGCTTCTGACAGGGACCCCTACGAGCAGTACTTC. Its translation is CSASDRDPYEQYF.

The CDR3 protein is CASSLGGNYEQYF. For the CDR3, the DNA is TGTGCCAGCTCACTCGGGGGGAACTACGAGCAGTACTTC. The chain carries TRBV18 and TRBJ2-7, with TRBD2 matching over 7 bases. This CDR3 comprises 13 residues. The ends lost 4 bases at V and 3 bases at J; junction bases unmatched: 3. From germline, CDR1 is KGHSH and CDR2 LQKENI.

As DNA, the CDR3 is TGTGCCAGCAAGGATAGCGGGCCCTACGAGCAGTACTTC. Protein sequence: CASKDSGPYEQYF. This chain connects TRBV2 to TRBJ2-7; 7 bases map to TRBD2. The CDR3 is 13 amino acids. Germline loops: CDR1 SNHLY, CDR2 FYNNEI. V was clipped by 7 bases and J by 2 bases; unmatched bases: 5.

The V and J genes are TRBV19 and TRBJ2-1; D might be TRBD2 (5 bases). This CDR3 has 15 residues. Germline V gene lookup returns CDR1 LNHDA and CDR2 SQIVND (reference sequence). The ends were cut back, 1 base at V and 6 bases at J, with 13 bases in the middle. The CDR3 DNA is TGTGCCAGTAGTATAGTACTAGATGCTGGCAATGAGCAGTTCTTC. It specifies CASSIVLDAGNEQFF.

Here the CDR3 reads CASSPQTGQNTGELFF. The CDR3 coding sequence is TGTGCCAGCAGCCCGCAAACGGGACAGAACACCGGGGAGCTGTTTTTT. V usage is TRBV11-3 and J usage is TRBJ2-2, with D perhaps matching TRBD1 (6 bases). CDR1 is SGHNT and CDR2 is YENEEA in the germline V gene. The CDR3 contains 16 residues. Deletions cut 5 bases from V and 1 base from J, with 14 bases between. Full variable domain (missing parts from reference TRBV11-3 and TRBJ2-2): EAGVVQSPRYKIIEKKQPVAFWCNPISGHNTLYWYLQNLGQGPELLIRYENEEAVDDSQLPKDRFSAERLKGVDSTLKIQPAELGDSAVYLCASSPQTGQNTGELFFGEGSRLTVL.

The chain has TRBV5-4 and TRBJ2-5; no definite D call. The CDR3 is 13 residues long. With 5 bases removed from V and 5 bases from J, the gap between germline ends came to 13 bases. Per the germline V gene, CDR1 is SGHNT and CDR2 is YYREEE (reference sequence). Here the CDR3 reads CASRITGVETQYF. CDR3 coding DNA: TGTGCCAGCAGGATTACCGGAGTGGAGACCCAGTACTTC.

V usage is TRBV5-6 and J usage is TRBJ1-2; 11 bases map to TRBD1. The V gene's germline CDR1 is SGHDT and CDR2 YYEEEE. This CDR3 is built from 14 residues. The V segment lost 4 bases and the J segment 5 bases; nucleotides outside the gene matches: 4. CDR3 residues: CASSTGQGVYGYTF. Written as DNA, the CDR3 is TGTGCCAGCAGCACGGGACAGGGGGTATATGGCTACACCTTC.

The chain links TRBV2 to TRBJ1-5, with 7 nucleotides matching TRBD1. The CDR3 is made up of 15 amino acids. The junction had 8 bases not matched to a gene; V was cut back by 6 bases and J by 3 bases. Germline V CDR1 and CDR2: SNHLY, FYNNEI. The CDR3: CASRKDRTFNQPQHF. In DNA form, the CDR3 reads TGTGCCAGCAGGAAGGACAGGACCTTCAATCAGCCCCAGCATTTT.

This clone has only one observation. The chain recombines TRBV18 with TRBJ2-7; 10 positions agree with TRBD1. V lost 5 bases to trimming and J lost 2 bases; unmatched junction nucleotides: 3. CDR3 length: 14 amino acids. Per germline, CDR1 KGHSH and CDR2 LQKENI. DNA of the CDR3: TGTGCCAGCTCATCGGGACAGGGGCCCTACGAGCAGTACTTC. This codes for CASSSGQGPYEQYF.

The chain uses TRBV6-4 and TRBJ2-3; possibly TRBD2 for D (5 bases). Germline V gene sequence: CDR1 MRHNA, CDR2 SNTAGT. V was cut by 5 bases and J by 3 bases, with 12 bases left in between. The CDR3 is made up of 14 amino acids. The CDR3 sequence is CASSPSGSTDTQYF. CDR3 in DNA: TGTGCCAGCAGTCCCTCGGGGTCTACAGATACGCAGTATTTT.

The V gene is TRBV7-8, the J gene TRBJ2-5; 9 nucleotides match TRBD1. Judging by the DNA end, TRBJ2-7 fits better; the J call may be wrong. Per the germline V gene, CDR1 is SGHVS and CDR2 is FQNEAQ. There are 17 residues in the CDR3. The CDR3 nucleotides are TGTGCCAGCAGCTCCATAGCCAATACAGGGGGCAACTACGAGCAGTACTTC. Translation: CASSSIANTGGNYEQYF.

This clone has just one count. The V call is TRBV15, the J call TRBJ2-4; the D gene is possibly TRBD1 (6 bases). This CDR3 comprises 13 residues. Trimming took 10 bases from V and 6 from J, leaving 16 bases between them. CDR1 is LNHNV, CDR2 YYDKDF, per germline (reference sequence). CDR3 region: CAIQPDSVNIQYF. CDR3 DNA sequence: TGTGCCATCCAGCCGGACAGCGTAAACATTCAGTACTTC.

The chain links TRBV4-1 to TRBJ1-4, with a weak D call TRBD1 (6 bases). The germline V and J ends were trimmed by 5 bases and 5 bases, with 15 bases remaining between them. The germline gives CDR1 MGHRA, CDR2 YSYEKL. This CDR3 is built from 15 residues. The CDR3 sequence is CASSETGGTNEKLFF. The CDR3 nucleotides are TGCGCCAGCAGCGAAACGGGAGGGACAAATGAAAAACTGTTTTTT.

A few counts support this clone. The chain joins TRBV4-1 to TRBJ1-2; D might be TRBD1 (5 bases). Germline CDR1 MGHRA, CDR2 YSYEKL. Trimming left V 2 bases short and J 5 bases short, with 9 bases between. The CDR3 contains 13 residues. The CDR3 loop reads CASSQSRVYGYTF. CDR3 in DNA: TGCGCCAGCAGCCAATCCAGGGTTTATGGCTACACCTTC.

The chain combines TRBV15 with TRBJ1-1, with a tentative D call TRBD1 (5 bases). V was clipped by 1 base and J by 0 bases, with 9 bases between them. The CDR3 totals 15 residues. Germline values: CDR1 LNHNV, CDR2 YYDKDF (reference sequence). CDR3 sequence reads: CATSRGGPMNTEAFF. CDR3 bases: TGTGCCACCAGCAGAGGGGGCCCCATGAACACTGAAGCTTTCTTT.

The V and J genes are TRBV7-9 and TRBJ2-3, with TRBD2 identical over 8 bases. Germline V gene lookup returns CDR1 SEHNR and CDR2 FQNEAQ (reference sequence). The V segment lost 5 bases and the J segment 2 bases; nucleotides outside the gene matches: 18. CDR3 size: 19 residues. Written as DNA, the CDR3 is TGTGCCAGCAGCCCGGGGGGGACTAGGATAAGTCGACTCACAGATACGCAGTATTTT. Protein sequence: CASSPGGTRISRLTDTQYF.

The CDR3 loop is CASSLGQGGSSPLHF. The CDR3 DNA sequence: TGTGCCAGCAGCCTCGGACAGGGTGGAAGTTCACCCCTCCACTTT. The chain couples TRBV5-8 to TRBJ1-6; 8 bases align to TRBD1. Germline V gene sequence: CDR1 SGHTS, CDR2 YDEGEE. The V gene end was trimmed by 4 bases and the J gene end by 9 bases; junction bases not matched to a gene: 9. The CDR3 runs to 15 residues. The full variable domain, rest sourced from reference TRBV5-8 and TRBJ1-6, is EAGVTQSPTHLIKTRGQQATLRCSPISGHTSVYWYQQALGLGLQFLLWYDEGEERNRGNFPPRFSGRQFPNYSSELNVNALELEDSALYLCASSLGQGGSSPLHFGNGTRLTVT.

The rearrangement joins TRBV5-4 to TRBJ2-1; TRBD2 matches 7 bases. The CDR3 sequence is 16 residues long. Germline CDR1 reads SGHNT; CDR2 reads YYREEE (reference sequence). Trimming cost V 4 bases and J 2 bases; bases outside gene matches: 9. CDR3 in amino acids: CASSPTGTTAYNEQFF. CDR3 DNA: TGTGCCAGCAGCCCGACCGGGACTACTGCCTACAATGAGCAGTTCTTC.

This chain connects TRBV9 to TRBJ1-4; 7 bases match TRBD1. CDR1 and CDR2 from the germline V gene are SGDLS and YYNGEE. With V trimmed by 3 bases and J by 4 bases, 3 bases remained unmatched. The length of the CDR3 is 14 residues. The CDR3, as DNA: TGTGCCAGCAGCGCTGACAGGGTTAATGAAAAACTGTTTTTT. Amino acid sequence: CASSADRVNEKLFF.

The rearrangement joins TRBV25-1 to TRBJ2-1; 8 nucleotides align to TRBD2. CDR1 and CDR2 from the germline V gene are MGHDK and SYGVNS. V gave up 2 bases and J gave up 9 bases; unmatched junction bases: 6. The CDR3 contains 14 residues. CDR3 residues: CASSEIGRDGEQFF. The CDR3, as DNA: TGTGCCAGCAGTGAAATCGGGAGGGACGGTGAGCAGTTCTTC.

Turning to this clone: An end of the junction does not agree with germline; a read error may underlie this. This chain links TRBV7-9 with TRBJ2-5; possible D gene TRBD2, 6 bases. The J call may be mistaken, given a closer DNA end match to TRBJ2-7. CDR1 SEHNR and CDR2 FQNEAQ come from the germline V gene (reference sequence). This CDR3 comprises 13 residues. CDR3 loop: CSSDRGGNYEQYF. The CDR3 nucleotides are TGTTCCAGTGACCGGGGCGGGAACTACGAGCAGTACTTC.

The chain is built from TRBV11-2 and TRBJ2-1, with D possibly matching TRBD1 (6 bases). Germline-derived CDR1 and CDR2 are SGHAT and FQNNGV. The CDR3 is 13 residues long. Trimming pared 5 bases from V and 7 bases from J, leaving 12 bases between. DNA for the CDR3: TGTGCCAGCAGCCGGGGCAGGGGTAATGAGCAGTTCTTC. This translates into CASSRGRGNEQFF.

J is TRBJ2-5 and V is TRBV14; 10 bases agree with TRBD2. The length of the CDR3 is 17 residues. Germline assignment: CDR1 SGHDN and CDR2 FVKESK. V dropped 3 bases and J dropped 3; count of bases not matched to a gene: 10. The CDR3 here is CASSHSPGLAGEETQYF. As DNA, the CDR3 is TGTGCCAGCAGCCATTCCCCAGGGCTAGCGGGGGAAGAGACCCAGTACTTC.

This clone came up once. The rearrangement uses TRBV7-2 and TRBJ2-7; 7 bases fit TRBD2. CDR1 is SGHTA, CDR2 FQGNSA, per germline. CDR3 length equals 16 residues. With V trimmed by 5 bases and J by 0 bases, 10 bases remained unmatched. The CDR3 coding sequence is TGTGCCAGCAGCCCGATGACTAGCCTAAGCTCCTACGAGCAGTACTTC. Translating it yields CASSPMTSLSSYEQYF.

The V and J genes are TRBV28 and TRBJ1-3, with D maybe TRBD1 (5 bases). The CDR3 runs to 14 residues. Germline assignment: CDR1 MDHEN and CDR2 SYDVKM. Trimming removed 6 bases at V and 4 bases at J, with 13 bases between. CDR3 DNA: TGTGCCAGCAGACTGGGAGGGGCAGGAAACACCATATATTTT. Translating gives CASRLGGAGNTIYF.

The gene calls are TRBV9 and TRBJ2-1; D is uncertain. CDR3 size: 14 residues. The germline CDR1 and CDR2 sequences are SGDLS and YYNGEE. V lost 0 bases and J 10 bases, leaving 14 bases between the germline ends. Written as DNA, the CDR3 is TGTGCCAGCAGCGTAGAATGGGCCTCGCTCGAGCAGTTCTTC. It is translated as CASSVEWASLEQFF.

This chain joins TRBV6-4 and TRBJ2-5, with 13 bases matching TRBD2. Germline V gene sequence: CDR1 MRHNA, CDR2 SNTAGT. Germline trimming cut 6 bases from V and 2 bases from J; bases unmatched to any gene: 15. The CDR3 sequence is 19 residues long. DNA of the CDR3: TGTGCCAGCAGCCCAGGGGGCGGGGGGACTAGCGGGGTACAAGAGACCCAGTACTTC. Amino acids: CASSPGGGGTSGVQETQYF.